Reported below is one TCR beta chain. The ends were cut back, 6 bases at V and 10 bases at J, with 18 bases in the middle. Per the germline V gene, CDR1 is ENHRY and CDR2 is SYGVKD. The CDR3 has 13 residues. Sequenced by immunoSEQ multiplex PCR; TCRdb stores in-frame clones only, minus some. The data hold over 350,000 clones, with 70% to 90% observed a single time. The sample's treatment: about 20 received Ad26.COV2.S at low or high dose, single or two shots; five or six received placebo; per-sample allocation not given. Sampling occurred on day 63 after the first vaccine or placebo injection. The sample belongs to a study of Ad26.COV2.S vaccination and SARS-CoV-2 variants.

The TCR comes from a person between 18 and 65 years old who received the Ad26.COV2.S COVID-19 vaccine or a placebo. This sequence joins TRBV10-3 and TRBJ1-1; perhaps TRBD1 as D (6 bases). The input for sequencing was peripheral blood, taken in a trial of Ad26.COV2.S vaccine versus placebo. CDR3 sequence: CAIRTGGGVGAFF. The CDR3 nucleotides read TGTGCCATCAGGACAGGCGGGGGTGTAGGAGCTTTCTTT.